These 20 T cell receptor beta chains were sequenced from one sample in a study of immune heterogeneity within non-small cell lung tumors. The TCR beta CDR3 region was amplified by multiplex PCR employing 32 V and 13 J primers. In TCRdb, the multiplex PCR reads were re-called with MiXCR into one record per CDR3 protein. The sample records about 3,100 distinct CDR3 sequences, 15% to 20% being singletons. The template consisted of bulk tumor genomic DNA, with about 600 ng used per sample. Surgeons took several biopsies per primary tumor, spaced far apart, during surgery. Curative surgery was undertaken by patients, who had untreated, newly diagnosed non-small cell lung cancer. The specimen sequenced was lung tumor tissue. The receptors were gathered from a man over 45 with non-small cell lung cancer.

In its sample, this clonotype ranks as medium-sized. The chain recombines TRBV4-2 with TRBJ1-2; TRBD1 might be the D (6 bases). V lost 4 bases to trimming and J lost 8 bases, with 17 bases between them. The CDR3 is 14 residues long. CDR1 and CDR2 (germline): LGHNA, YNFKEQ. This CDR3 reads CASSPSTGMVGYTF. The CDR3 coding sequence is TGTGCCAGCAGCCCATCTACAGGGATGGTCGGCTACACCTTC.

Within the sample, this clonotype is medium-sized. The chain couples TRBV27 to TRBJ1-1; D unresolved. V was pared by 5 bases and J by 0 bases, with 7 bases between. Per the germline V gene, CDR1 is MNHEY and CDR2 is SMNVEV (reference sequence). The CDR3 has 13 residues. CDR3 sequence (DNA): TGTGCCAGCAGTCAGCAGATGAACACTGAAGCTTTCTTT. The encoded protein is CASSQQMNTEAFF.

As regards this clonotype: A much larger clone lies a single base off, so this may be a read error. The rearrangement uses TRBV30 and TRBJ1-4; possibly TRBD1 for D (6 bases). The CDR3 has 15 amino acids. Germline CDR1 reads GTSNPN; CDR2 reads SVGIG (reference sequence). This CDR3 reads CAWSLGHEDNEKLSF. CDR3 in DNA: TGTGCCTGGAGTTTGGGACACGAAGATAATGAAAAACTGTCTTTT.

By share, this clonotype counts as medium-sized. The chain combines TRBV20-1 with TRBJ1-5, with 11 bases aligning to TRBD1. CDR3 length: 16 residues. The trim removed 5 bases at V and 4 bases at J, leaving 10 bases unmatched. CDR1 and CDR2 (germline): DFQATT, SNEGSKA (reference sequence). In DNA, the CDR3 is TGCAGTGCTTTCCCCGGGACAGGGGGTTTGAATCAGCCCCAGCATTTT. This gives the protein CSAFPGTGGLNQPQHF.

As to this clonotype: The junction departs from germline at one end; a sequencing error may be responsible. The gene calls are TRBV7-2 and TRBJ2-5; 10 bases are shared with TRBD2. Germline CDR1 SGHTA, CDR2 FQGNSA. The CDR3 extends over 16 amino acids. The CDR3 here is CASSATTGAGGETQYF. CDR3 DNA sequence: TGTGCGAGCAGCGCGACGACCGGAGCGGGGGGGGAGACCCAGTACTTC.

Only one count was recorded for this clonotype. The chain has TRBV24-1 and TRBJ1-1; no firm D call. The CDR3 is 16 amino acids. V was pared by 6 bases and J by 3 bases, with 19 bases between. Germline V gene data show CDR1 as KGHDR and CDR2 as SFDVKD. CDR3 in amino acids: CATSPAGGETYTEAFF. Here the CDR3 DNA reads TGTGCCACCAGTCCAGCGGGCGGGGAGACTTACACTGAAGCTTTCTTT.

The genes are TRBV7-2 and TRBJ2-1; 10 positions match TRBD2. Per the germline V gene, CDR1 is SGHTA and CDR2 is FQGNSA. The CDR3 covers 14 residues. After removal of 7 bases from V and 8 bases from J, the junction contained 8 bases not matched to a gene. The DNA of the CDR3 is TGTGCCAGCACCACTAGCGGGGTCGTCCATGAGCAGTTCTTC. The encoded protein is CASTTSGVVHEQFF.

This clonotype was seen only a few times. The chain employs TRBV5-6 and TRBJ2-3; D remains ambiguous. CDR3 size: 13 residues. In germline, CDR1 is SGHDT, CDR2 YYEEEE. Trimming cost V 2 bases and J 2 bases, with 6 bases left between them. Here the CDR3 DNA reads TGTGCCAGCAGCTTCGGGTTCACAGATACGCAGTATTTT. Protein sequence: CASSFGFTDTQYF.

The chain has TRBV20-1 and TRBJ2-7, with a weak D call TRBD2 (6 bases). The CDR3 consists of 15 residues. CDR1 and CDR2 from the germline V gene are DFQATT and SNEGSKA (reference sequence). V dropped 1 base and J dropped 4 bases, with 17 bases sitting between them. Here the CDR3 reads CSARVRDLSSYEQYF. Here the CDR3 DNA reads TGCAGTGCTAGAGTACGGGACTTAAGCTCATACGAGCAGTACTTC.

Judged by abundance, this clonotype is medium-sized. The chain uses TRBV9 and TRBJ2-6; D remains unclear. Trimming removed 4 bases at V and 3 bases at J, with 8 bases between. This CDR3 contains 14 residues. Germline V gene data show CDR1 as SGDLS and CDR2 as YYNGEE. In DNA form, the CDR3 reads TGTGCCAGCAGCCGATCTTATGGGGCCAACGTCCTGACTTTC. It encodes CASSRSYGANVLTF. Combining the CDR3 with reference TRBV9 and TRBJ2-6 gives the whole variable domain DSGVTQTPKHLITATGQRVTLRCSPRSGDLSVYWYQQSLDQGLQFLIQYYNGEERAKGNILERFSAQQFPDLHSELNLSSLELGDSALYFCASSRSYGANVLTFGAGSRLTVL.

This clonotype is termed medium-sized. This chain uses TRBV7-8 with TRBJ1-5; D uncertain. This CDR3 has 15 residues. V was pared by 1 base and J by 11 bases, with 18 bases between. Looked up from germline, CDR1 is SGHVS and CDR2 is FQNEAQ. The CDR3 DNA sequence: TGTGCCAGCAGCTTAGGAGTCGAGGTATCCTTAGCCCAGCATTTT. Translated, it gives CASSLGVEVSLAQHF.

This sequence joins TRBV20-1 and TRBJ2-4; 7 bases line up with TRBD2. V shed 0 bases, J shed 9 bases, and the junction held 11 bases outside the gene matches. CDR1 DFQATT and CDR2 SNEGSKA come from the germline V gene (reference sequence). The CDR3 loop spans 15 amino acids. The CDR3 region has the DNA TGCAGTGCTAGAGATTGGCGGGAGTTAAACGCCATTCAGTACTTC. Its protein is CSARDWRELNAIQYF.

The V call is TRBV6-9, the J call TRBJ2-1; the D gene is possibly TRBD2 (6 bases). Germline assignment: CDR1 MNHGY and CDR2 SVAAGI. V lost 3 bases to trimming and J lost 0 bases, with 9 bases between them. The CDR3 loop spans 15 amino acids. This CDR3 reads CASSYIGSSYNEQFF. CDR3 bases: TGTGCCAGCAGTTACATCGGGAGCTCCTACAATGAGCAGTTCTTC.

By share, this clonotype ranks as medium-sized. The V and J genes are TRBV20-1 and TRBJ1-2, with TRBD1 matching over 11 bases. V was pared by 6 bases and J by 7 bases, with 10 bases of the junction left unmatched. Germline CDR1 and CDR2: DFQATT and SNEGSKA (reference sequence). CDR3 length: 14 amino acids. CDR3 protein: CSAGGQGAPRGYTF. Written as DNA, the CDR3 is TGCAGTGCGGGAGGACAGGGGGCTCCTCGTGGCTACACCTTC.

CDR3 DNA: TGTGCCAGCAGGGGGGGGCGGGAGGAAGACAATGAGCAGTTCTTC. Protein: CASRGGREEDNEQFF. The chain employs TRBV7-3 and TRBJ2-1, with 8 nucleotides matching TRBD2. The germline CDR1 and CDR2 sequences are SGHTA and FQGTGA. The V gene end was trimmed by 6 bases and the J gene end by 5 bases; junction bases not matched to a gene: 9. The CDR3 has 15 residues.

Judged by abundance, this clonotype is medium-sized. The chain employs TRBV3-1 and TRBJ1-4; possible D gene TRBD1, 5 bases. Germline CDR1 reads LGHDT; CDR2 reads YNNKEL (reference sequence). V was shortened by 0 bases and J by 5 bases, with 13 bases between the two germline ends. The CDR3 is 16 amino acids. The CDR3 nucleotides read TGTGCCAGCAGCCAAGATGCGGGAAAGGGGAATGAAAAACTGTTTTTT. Protein: CASSQDAGKGNEKLFF. The entire variable domain, with the rest obtained from reference TRBV3-1 and TRBJ1-4, is as follows: DTAVSQTPKYLVTQMGNDKSIKCEQNLGHDTMYWYKQDSKKFLKIMFSYNNKELIINETVPNRFSPKSPDKAHLNLHINSLELGDSAVYFCASSQDAGKGNEKLFFGSGTQLSVL.

Comments on this clonotype: Being one base from a much bigger clone, this may be a read error. The rearrangement links TRBV12-5 to TRBJ1-5; 8 bases match TRBD1. CDR3 length: 17 amino acids. Germline assignment: CDR1 LGHNT and CDR2 FRNRAP. The CDR3 reads CASGPPGQVKGNQSQHF. CDR3 DNA sequence: TGTGCTAGTGGCCCCCCGGGACAGGTCAAGGGCAATCAGTCCCAGCATTTT. The full variable domain, in which reference TRBV12-5 and TRBJ1-5 provide the parts outside the CDR3, is DARVTQTPRHKVTEMGQEVTMRCQPILGHNTVFWYRQTMMQGLELLAYFRNRAPLDDSGMPKDRFSAEMPDATLATLKIQPSEPRDSAVYFCASGPPGQVKGNQSQHFGDGTRLSIL.

This clonotype was counted many times. The gene calls are TRBV2 and TRBJ1-4; D call uncertain. V lost 7 bases and J 5 bases, leaving 11 bases between the germline ends. CDR1 and CDR2 from the germline V gene are SNHLY and FYNNEI. The CDR3 loop spans 13 amino acids. The CDR3 nucleotides are TGTGCCAGCATTACAGCCGAGAATGAAAAACTGTTTTTT. Translating gives CASITAENEKLFF.

This clonotype qualifies as medium-sized. V is TRBV30 and J is TRBJ2-4; TRBD1 matches at 7 bases. Germline assignment: CDR1 GTSNPN and CDR2 SVGIG (reference sequence). The CDR3 sequence is 12 residues long. V shed 4 bases, J shed 8 bases, and the junction held 5 bases outside the gene matches. For the CDR3, the DNA is TGTGCCTGGAAAAGGGGGCAGGACATTCAGTACTTC. Translated, it gives CAWKRGQDIQYF.

This clonotype appeared a few times. The chain is built from TRBV10-3 and TRBJ2-1; D is undetermined. The V gene lost 6 bases and the J gene lost 0 bases, with 18 bases spanning the gap. CDR3 size: 17 residues. Germline CDR1 and CDR2: ENHRY and SYGVKD. The CDR3 region is CAISYWPGHLSYNEQFF. CDR3 nucleotides: TGTGCCATCAGCTACTGGCCGGGCCACCTCTCCTACAATGAGCAGTTCTTC.